The sample holds many counts of the clone carrying this T cell receptor beta chain. Unique molecular identifiers were used to barcode this TCRbeta library. A single record per CDR3 protein comes from TCRdb applying MiXCR to the PCR reads. Of roughly 350,000 distinct CDR3 sequences in the sample, about a tenth are singletons; the top ten hold approximately 2.3%. This sample is part of a study of T-cell reconstitution after alpha-beta-depleted transplantation in children. The receptor's source is a human donor who donated a stem cell graft to a child with acute lymphoblastic leukemia. Sample: PBMCs from the stem cell graft donor, taken from the stem cell graft.

CDR3 protein: CSARPFQETQYF. DNA for the CDR3: TGCAGTGCCAGACCCTTCCAAGAGACCCAGTACTTC. The V and J genes are TRBV20-1 and TRBJ2-5; D not resolved. CDR3 length equals 12 residues. The V end lost 6 bases, the J end lost 1 base, and 9 bases lay between the germline ends. CDR1 and CDR2 (germline): DFQATT, SNEGSKA (reference sequence).